This T cell receptor (beta chain) was observed in a study of early T cells in non-severe SARS-CoV-2 infection. Unique molecular identifiers were attached to individual cDNA molecules. TCRdb re-called the 5' RACE reads through MiXCR, storing one row per CDR3 protein. Here the sample spans around 66,000 distinct CDR3 sequences, roughly 13% being singletons. Germline V gives CDR1 ENHRY, CDR2 SYGVKD. The CDR3 is 12 amino acids. Trimming took off 3 bases at V and 2 bases at J, with 5 bases between the two ends. This clonotype appeared a few times. What it binds is unknown. Study-wide results and limits: Lookups in VDJdb leaned toward anti-spike CD8 responses and missed private and CD4 specificities.

Sequencing was performed on whole blood. This chain joins TRBV10-3 and TRBJ2-7; the D is unclear. The TCR originated in an adult who was a healthcare worker with PCR-confirmed SARS-CoV-2 infection or an uninfected control (not recorded which). CDR3 amino acids: CAISETAYEQYF. CDR3 DNA sequence: TGTGCCATCAGTGAAACAGCCTACGAGCAGTACTTC.